The 19 T cell receptor beta chains reported below all come from one sample, sequenced in a study of blood T cells in healthy people across ages. It was with a sample-barcoded 5' primer and a J-beta primer mix that a second PCR of roughly 7 to 12 cycles was run. TCRdb called the 5' RACE reads again in MiXCR, with one record for every CDR3 protein. Found here are around 800,000 distinct CDR3 sequences, 44% of them singletons; the top ten hold around 18%. The sequenced sample was blood. The receptors come from a man aged 55 to 70 in good health.

This clonotype was observed a single time. Just one base apart from a much larger clone, this may be a read error. The chain joins TRBV29-1 to TRBJ1-6, with D possibly matching TRBD1 (5 bases). Germline V gene data show CDR1 as SQVTM and CDR2 as ANQGSEA. Trimming cost V 6 bases and J 4 bases, with 10 bases left between them. The CDR3 has 13 residues. CDR3 in DNA: TGCAGCGTCCGGGGCGGGTATAATTCACCCCTCCACTTT. Its protein is CSVRGGYNSPLHF.

The CDR3 DNA reads as TGTGCCAGCAGCCTGGGACAGGGGATTGTTGAAAAACTGTTTTTT. This sequence encodes CASSLGQGIVEKLFF. The rearrangement uses TRBV7-9 and TRBJ1-4; 10 nucleotides agree with TRBD1. The CDR3 extends over 15 amino acids. Losses at the gene ends were 5 bases for V and 7 bases for J; bases not matched to a gene: 7. Per the germline V gene, CDR1 is SEHNR and CDR2 is FQNEAQ (reference sequence).

The J gene is TRBJ1-1, the V gene TRBV6-2 or TRBV6-3; D gene ambiguous. CDR1 is MNHEY, CDR2 SVGEGT, per germline. V lost 3 bases to trimming and J lost 0 bases, with 5 bases between them. This CDR3 is 13 amino acids long. The CDR3 sequence: CASSYKMNTEAFF. The CDR3 region has the DNA TGTGCCAGCAGTTATAAGATGAACACTGAAGCTTTCTTT.

In this sample, this clonotype turned up a few times. J is TRBJ2-7 and V is TRBV29-1; TRBD2 might be the D (5 bases). The CDR3 runs 13 residues. Between the trimmed V and J ends, which lost 4 bases and 6 bases, there was a span of 16 bases. Germline V gene lookup returns CDR1 SQVTM and CDR2 ANQGSEA. Written as DNA, the CDR3 is TGCAGCGTTGGTTACGGGGTGGGTAGCGAGCAGTACTTC. Translating it yields CSVGYGVGSEQYF.

This clonotype came up a few times. The V gene is TRBV12-5, the J gene TRBJ2-7, with unresolved D. This CDR3 is built from 14 residues. Trimming took off 7 bases at V and 5 bases at J, with 18 bases between the two ends. Germline-derived CDR1 and CDR2 are LGHNT and FRNRAP. The CDR3 region has the DNA TGTGCTAGTGCCGAAAATGCACGTATGCACGAGCAGTACTTC. Amino acids: CASAENARMHEQYF.

This clonotype was recorded a few times. The V call is TRBV6-2 or TRBV6-3, the J call TRBJ2-3, with D tentatively TRBD1 or TRBD2 (5 bases each). Trimming took off 0 bases at V and 2 bases at J, with 12 bases between the two ends. This CDR3 is 16 amino acids long. CDR1 is MNHEY and CDR2 is SVGEGT in the germline V gene. The CDR3: CASSYSPGTLTDTQYF. CDR3 nucleotide sequence: TGTGCCAGCAGTTACTCCCCCGGGACCCTCACAGATACGCAGTATTTT.

Comment on this clonotype: A read error is possible here, since a much larger clone lies one base away. This chain links TRBV5-6 with TRBJ2-1; D remains unclear. Looked up from germline, CDR1 is SGHDT and CDR2 is YYEEEE. The CDR3 loop spans 11 amino acids. Trimming took off 6 bases at V and 6 bases at J, with 7 bases between the two ends. DNA for the CDR3: TGTGCCAGCACGAGGAGCAATGAGCAGTTCTTC. It encodes CASTRSNEQFF.

This clonotype was picked up a small number of times. J is TRBJ1-2 and V is TRBV6-1, with 9 bases fitting TRBD1. Germline lookup yields CDR1 MNHNS and CDR2 SASEGT. The junction had 12 bases not matched to a gene; V was cut back by 6 bases and J by 4 bases. This CDR3 comprises 16 residues. CDR3 sequence reads: CASSPTGGEGFYGYTF. The CDR3 DNA reads as TGTGCCAGCAGCCCCACAGGGGGCGAAGGTTTCTATGGCTACACCTTC.

The V gene is TRBV6-2 or TRBV6-3, the J gene TRBJ2-5; D could derive from TRBD1 or TRBD2 (5 bases each). TRBJ2-1 matches the DNA end more closely, so the J call is doubtful. The CDR3 spans 13 residues. The germline V gene encodes CDR1 MNHEY and CDR2 SVGEGT. This CDR3 reads CAGTEGYQETQFF. CDR3 DNA: TGTGCCGGCACCGAGGGGTATCAAGAGACCCAGTTCTTC.

In this sample, this clonotype turned up a few times. V and J are TRBV5-1 and TRBJ2-7; 7 positions agree with TRBD1. Germline trimming cut 0 bases from V and 0 bases from J; bases unmatched to any gene: 3. CDR3 length: 15 residues. Germline assignment: CDR1 SGHRS and CDR2 YFSETQ. CDR3 in DNA: TGCGCCAGCAGCTTGGCGGGACAGACCTCCTACGAGCAGTACTTC. This codes for CASSLAGQTSYEQYF.

V usage is TRBV4-1 and J usage is TRBJ1-2, with D perhaps matching TRBD1 (5 bases). CDR1 MGHRA and CDR2 YSYEKL come from the germline V gene. Trimming cost V 6 bases and J 8 bases, with 16 bases left between them. The CDR3 is 13 amino acids. The CDR3 is CASRSVAWGGYTF. For the CDR3, the DNA is TGCGCCAGCAGATCCGTGGCGTGGGGCGGCTACACCTTC.

This clonotype was recorded a few times. This rearrangement joins TRBV18 to TRBJ2-1, with 10 bases lining up with TRBD1. CDR3 size: 15 residues. The germline V gene has CDR1 KGHSH and CDR2 LQKENI. Losses at the gene ends were 2 bases for V and 7 bases for J; bases not matched to a gene: 5. DNA for the CDR3: TGTGCCAGCTCACCAATCGGGACAGGGGTGAATGAGCAGTTCTTC. Residues: CASSPIGTGVNEQFF.

The genes are TRBV20-1 and TRBJ2-1; 7 bases agree with TRBD2. CDR1 is DFQATT, CDR2 SNEGSKA, per germline (reference sequence). The CDR3 is 15 residues long. Losses at the gene ends were 0 bases for V and 12 bases for J; bases not matched to a gene: 14. Written as DNA, the CDR3 is TGCAGTGCTAGAGATATCGGCGGGGGTTTTAGTGGGCAGTTCTTC. This encodes CSARDIGGGFSGQFF.

In this sample, this clonotype turned up a few times. J is TRBJ2-7 and V is TRBV20-1; unclear D gene. V was trimmed by 6 bases and J by 3 bases, leaving 9 bases between them. CDR1 and CDR2 from the germline V gene are DFQATT and SNEGSKA (reference sequence). CDR3 length: 11 residues. The CDR3 here is CSAKEYYEQYF. In DNA, the CDR3 is TGCAGTGCCAAGGAGTACTACGAGCAGTACTTC.

The sample holds a few counts of this clonotype. The rearrangement uses TRBV2 and TRBJ2-7; D may be TRBD1 (7 bases). Germline V gives CDR1 SNHLY, CDR2 FYNNEI. Trimming stripped 6 bases from V and 6 bases from J, with 21 bases between. The CDR3 is 15 amino acids. CDR3 bases: TGTGCCAGCAGGGCTCCGACAGGGAGGTTCTCCGAGCAGTACTTC. It yields the protein CASRAPTGRFSEQYF.

The chain has TRBV2 and TRBJ1-1, with a weak D call TRBD1 (6 bases). Trimming removed 4 bases at V and 1 base at J, with 10 bases between. The CDR3 spans 14 residues. CDR1 is SNHLY, CDR2 FYNNEI, per germline. Here the CDR3 reads CASSGQERNTEAFF. The CDR3 DNA reads TGTGCCAGCAGTGGACAGGAAAGGAACACTGAAGCTTTCTTT. The whole variable domain, filled in from reference TRBV2 and TRBJ1-1, reads EPEVTQTPSHQVTQMGQEVILRCVPISNHLYFYWYRQILGQKVEFLVSFYNNEISEKSEIFDDQFSVERPDGSNFTLKIRSTKLEDSAMYFCASSGQERNTEAFFGQGTRLTVV.

The chain joins TRBV2 to TRBJ2-3, with D perhaps matching TRBD2 (6 bases). Germline V gene lookup returns CDR1 SNHLY and CDR2 FYNNEI. V was trimmed by 6 bases and J by 8 bases, leaving 21 bases between them. The CDR3 sequence is 15 residues long. This CDR3 is CASSPGGAQGRTQYF. In nucleotides, the CDR3 is TGTGCCAGCAGCCCCGGGGGAGCCCAGGGTCGTACGCAGTATTTT.

The CDR3 DNA sequence: TGTGCCAGCAGCTCCCGGACAGGGCAAGGCGAGCAGTACTTC. This translates into CASSSRTGQGEQYF. This chain joins TRBV4-2 and TRBJ2-7, with 8 bases matching TRBD1. The CDR3 sequence is 14 residues long. The germline gives CDR1 LGHNA, CDR2 YNFKEQ. The V gene end was trimmed by 5 bases and the J gene end by 6 bases; junction bases not matched to a gene: 9.

V is TRBV7-9 and J is TRBJ2-7; no definite D call. This CDR3 has 15 amino acids. CDR1 SEHNR and CDR2 FQNEAQ come from the germline V gene (reference sequence). The V end lost 5 bases, the J end lost 0 bases, and 14 bases lay between the germline ends. CDR3 protein: CASSPTSTHSYEQYF. The DNA of the CDR3 is TGTGCCAGCAGCCCTACCAGCACACACTCCTACGAGCAGTACTTC.